This T cell receptor beta chain was captured in a study of cytomegalovirus exposure and HLA in healthy donors (dated by TCRdb to between 2016 and 2019). About the investigation overall: In an earlier analysis of about 560 of the donors, about 260 Gb of sequence data and about 110 million unique TCR beta sequences from 150 million to 200 million T cells were reported. An early release that covered 640 HLA-typed donors contained 300 to 350 gigabases of sequencing data and 65 million to 100 million unique TCR sequences. Of the 398 genotyped donors, about 80% fell in the genetic ancestry cluster associated with self-reported Caucasian donors. The study was designed to test whether signatures of past pathogen exposure could be identified by cataloging public T cell receptors. The T cell repertoires of 666 subjects were profiled by immunosequencing and related to cytomegalovirus serostatus. Besides the first cohort of approximately 670 subjects, a separate validation cohort made up of 120 different subjects was used. To predict cytomegalovirus infection status, the study brought together high-throughput TCR immunosequencing, statistical association of individual TCRs with disease status, and machine learning. To study patterns of TCR occurrence, a later analysis re-analyzed previously published TCR beta repertoires from 666 donors and added high-resolution HLA genotyping. The later analysis used no new phenotypic data to find candidate immune exposures, relying instead on TCR beta sequences and their occurrence across donors. An earlier analysis of several hundred of the donors applied high-throughput TCR beta sequencing to assess whether each TCR beta V gene segment acted as functional or pseudogenic. Donor age, sex, ethnicity and CMV serostatus were compiled alongside the repertoire data. In a later genetic analysis, genome-wide SNP genotypes for about three fifths of the 666 donors were used, and that subset was treated as a discovery cohort. All discovery cohort repertoires had been generated on a single sequencing platform. Class I and class II HLA loci were covered by the typing at four-digit resolution. The number of donors typed differed by locus, with roughly 629-640 for A, B, C, DRB1 and DQB1, roughly 520 for DQA1, 600 to 610 for DPA1, and 472 for DPB1. Five DR-DQ haplotypes were treated as single units for association and clustering because of strong linkage in the cohort. On average, around 240,000 unique TCR beta nucleotide sequences were sequenced per donor among 398 genotyped donors of the cohort, with roughly 19% of those sequences being non-productive. The investigation overall reported the following: In an earlier analysis of over 550 of the donors, most TCR beta V segments were observed in productive rearrangements about 90% or about 30% of the time, broadly matching IMGT annotations. A few of the identified cytomegalovirus-associated TCR beta chains were confirmed in vitro to be specific for cytomegalovirus antigens. HLA typing was unavailable for some donors at each locus, so association tests used only the typed subset. In this cohort, only TCR beta chains were sequenced, and detectable features were limited by the absence of alpha or paired-chain data. Correlated functional status among segregating V segments might reflect linkage disequilibrium, but an unknown experimental factor could not be ruled out. In the study, roughly 160 TCR beta chains were listed as associated with cytomegalovirus. At a false discovery rate of 0.05, a later analysis linked around 17,000 TCR beta sequences to specific HLA alleles. Strong co-occurrence of HLA alleles, especially DR and DQ, made assigning TCR associations to individual alleles difficult. For the cohort, immune exposure information was limited to CMV serostatus. In a later analysis, several top co-occurrence clusters were reported to appear linked to parvovirus B19, influenza, CMV and Epstein-Barr virus. An association between a missense DCLRE1C variant and V-gene and J-gene trimming of TCR beta chains was found in a later genetic analysis and replicated in an independent cohort. Sequencing depth was assumed to be roughly uniform across donors in the presence/absence analyses, though that assumption may not hold. In a later analysis, most CMV-associated TCR beta chains were found to appear HLA-restricted, with HLA associations seemingly driven largely by CMV exposure. According to a later analysis, TCR association rates differed among HLA loci, with DRB1 alleles showing the most associated TCRs and HLA-C alleles showing the fewest. Some IMGT-functional V segments, including TRBV6-2 and TRBV6-3, could not be distinguished by the 87-base-pair reads and were therefore excluded. According to the authors, the approach could potentially be generalized to other disease states and immunological phenotypes. In a later analysis, HLA-associated TCR beta chains showed more clonal expansion and lower generation probabilities than non-associated chains that were equally common. A cluster of highly shared sequence variants was judged likely to represent a technical artifact of the sequencing pipeline. The earlier analysis of 450 to 700 of the donors excluded 15 to 20 rarely observed V segments, including chromosome 9 orphons, because counts were too low. The classifier was reported to diagnose cytomegalovirus status with high specificity and sensitivity in both the original cohort and the validation cohort. Most TCR sequences were seen in very few donors, while some public TCRs were found in many individuals. A further reported finding was that TCR beta sequences accurately predicted the HLA-A and HLA-B alleles for most subjects in the first cohort. Compared with the approximately 700-donor mean, donors in an Asian-associated ancestry cluster had fewer N-insertions in productive TCRs, according to a later genetic analysis.

Library construction relied on the immunoSEQ multiplex PCR assay. For the multiplex PCR, a mixture combining 60 forward primers for TCR Vbeta segments and 13 reverse primers for TCR Jbeta segments was used. The CDR3 region of rearranged TCR beta genes was amplified from genomic DNA with a multiplex PCR assay. The amplified TCR beta libraries were sequenced on the Illumina HiSeq System as 87-base-pair reads. The study's processing was this. Across the roughly 670 repertoires, a later analysis counted approximately 83 million unique TCR beta chains, approximately 10 million of which were shared by at least two donors. To remove PCR and sequencing errors, raw reads were error-corrected and collapsed into unique sequences using a nearest-neighbor algorithm that merged closely related sequences. CDR3 sequences were aligned to IMGT reference sequences to assign V, D and J gene segments. Each retained sequence needed at least a six-nucleotide match to both a V gene segment and a J gene segment. A rearrangement counted as productive if the CDR3 had no stop codons and remained in frame with V and J, and every other rearrangement counted as non-productive. Following IMGT convention, CDR3 was defined as the stretch from the second conserved V-encoded cysteine to the conserved J-encoded phenylalanine. The earlier analysis of about 620 of the donors excluded sequences that lacked an unambiguous match to a single V gene segment. In an earlier analysis of approximately 560 of the donors, a V segment was called functional when productive rearrangements were above 56.7%, and segregating when the standard deviation between donors exceeded 5%. A statistical classification framework was built to diagnose cytomegalovirus status from the catalog of TCR beta chain sequences. In a later analysis, TCR nucleotide sequences were compared against IMGT/GENE-DB human TR gene sequences so that V and J genes could be assigned. The TCRdist pipeline was used in a later analysis to assign CDR3 sequences and most-parsimonious VDJ recombination scenarios. A later analysis defined each TCR beta chain by its CDR3 amino acid sequence plus V-gene family, and excluded reads lacking a unique V-gene family. As a way to deal with suspected cross-contamination and a sequencing artifact, a later analysis dropped approximately 590 nucleotide sequences that were highly shared and had low generation probability. In a later analysis, a clonal expansion index for each public chain was calculated from normalized within-repertoire ranks of inferred template counts. A later analysis computed generation probabilities with a VDJ recombination model fitted to out-of-frame rearrangements, and checked the results against IGoR. A later analysis scored TCR-TCR, TCR-HLA and TCR-CMV co-occurrence with hypergeometric tests, applying a repertoire-size bias correction to TCR pairs. To estimate false discovery rates, a later analysis permuted the HLA or CMV assignments 20 times. In a later analysis, co-occurring TCRs were grouped with DBSCAN, and TCRdist sequence similarity was added when clustering was performed within HLA-allele-positive subsets. Repertoires with fewer than 30,000 or more than 120,000 public chains, plus five repertoires with anomalous nucleotide sharing, were excluded from co-occurrence clustering. TCRdb mirrors the immuneACCESS table, restricted to in-frame sequences. Some clones are absent from its copies; in checked studies, under half trace to an unresolved V gene, and the reason for the others is unknown. V and J calls and clone size follow that table, whereas D and trimming were derived from the DNA. The sample table contains approximately 88,000 clones; only one count was recorded for roughly 80% of them. The biggest ten clones account for about 3.8% of the sample.

The cohort comprised some 730 healthy bone marrow donors. At the time of sampling, every cohort member was nominally healthy, though immune exposures that went unrecorded were likely present. The donor tested CMV seronegative, placing the donor among the 350 or so seronegative members of the cohort. A peripheral blood sample was collected from each donor, and TCR beta sequencing was performed on peripheral blood mononuclear cells. The Qiagen DNeasy Blood Extraction Kit was used to extract genomic DNA from the blood cell samples. The germline V gene sets CDR1 to MNHEY and CDR2 to SVGAGI. The trim is 1 base for V and 9 bases for J, with a gap of 13 bases between the germline ends. From cysteine to phenylalanine, the CDR3 is 15 amino acids long. Only the CDR3 DNA stays, 45 bases, in frame from base 1. Regarding this clone: There is no known antigen for this receptor. Within one base of it there is no much larger clone, and no base qualities were kept.

Recombination connected TRBV6-5 to TRBJ1-6, and TRBD1 may be the D gene, going by 5 matching bases. This clonotype originated in a man younger than 40 in good health and CMV-seronegative. Sequenced material: PBMCs. Read as DNA, the sequence is TGTGCCAGCAGTTACTTCAGGGAGGCAACTTCACCCCTCCACTTT. This encodes CASSYFREATSPLHF.